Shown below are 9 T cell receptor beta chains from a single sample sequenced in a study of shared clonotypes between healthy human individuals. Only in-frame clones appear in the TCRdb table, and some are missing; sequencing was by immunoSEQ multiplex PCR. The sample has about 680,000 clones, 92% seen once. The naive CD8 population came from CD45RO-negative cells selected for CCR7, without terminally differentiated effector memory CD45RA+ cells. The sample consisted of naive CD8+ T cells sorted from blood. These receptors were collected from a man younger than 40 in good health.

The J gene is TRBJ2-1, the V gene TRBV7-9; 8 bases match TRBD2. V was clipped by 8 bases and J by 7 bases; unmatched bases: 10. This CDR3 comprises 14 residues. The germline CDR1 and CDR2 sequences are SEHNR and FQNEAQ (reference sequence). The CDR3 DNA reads TGTGCCAGCCTTAACGCGGGAGGTGGGAATGAGCAGTTCTTC. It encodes CASLNAGGGNEQFF.

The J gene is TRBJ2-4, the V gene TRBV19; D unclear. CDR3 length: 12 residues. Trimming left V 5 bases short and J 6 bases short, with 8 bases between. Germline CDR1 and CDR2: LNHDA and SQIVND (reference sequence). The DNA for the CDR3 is TGTGCCAGTAGTCGATATGGAAACATTCAGTACTTC. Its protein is CASSRYGNIQYF.

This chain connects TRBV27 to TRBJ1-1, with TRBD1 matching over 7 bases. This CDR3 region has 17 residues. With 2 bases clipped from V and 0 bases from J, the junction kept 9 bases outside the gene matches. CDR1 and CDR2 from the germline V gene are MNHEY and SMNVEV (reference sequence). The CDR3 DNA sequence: TGTGCCAGCAGTTTAGGACCGGGACAGAGGATGAACACTGAAGCTTTCTTT. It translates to CASSLGPGQRMNTEAFF.

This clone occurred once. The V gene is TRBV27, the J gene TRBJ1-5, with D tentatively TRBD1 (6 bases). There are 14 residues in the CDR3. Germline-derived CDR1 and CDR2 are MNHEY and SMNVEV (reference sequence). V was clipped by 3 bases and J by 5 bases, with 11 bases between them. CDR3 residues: CASSLGALHQPQHF. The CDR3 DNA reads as TGTGCCAGCAGTTTGGGGGCTCTCCATCAGCCCCAGCATTTT.

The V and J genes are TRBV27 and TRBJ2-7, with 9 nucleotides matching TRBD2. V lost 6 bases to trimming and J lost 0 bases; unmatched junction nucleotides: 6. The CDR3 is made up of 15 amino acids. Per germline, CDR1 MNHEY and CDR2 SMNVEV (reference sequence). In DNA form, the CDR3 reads TGTGCCAGCAGGCCCAAGCGGGAGGACTCCTACGAGCAGTACTTC. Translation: CASRPKREDSYEQYF.

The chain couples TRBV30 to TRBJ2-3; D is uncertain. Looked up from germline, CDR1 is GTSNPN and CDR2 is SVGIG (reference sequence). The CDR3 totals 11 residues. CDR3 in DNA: TGTGTTGAAAGGACGGAAGATACGCAGTATTTT. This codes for CVERTEDTQYF.

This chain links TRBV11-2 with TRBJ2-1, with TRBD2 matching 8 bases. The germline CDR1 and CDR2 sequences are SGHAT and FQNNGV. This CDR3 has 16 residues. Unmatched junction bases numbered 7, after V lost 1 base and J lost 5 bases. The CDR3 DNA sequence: TGTGCCAGCAGCTTAGGGTTAGCGGGACATGACAATGAGCAGTTCTTC. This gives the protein CASSLGLAGHDNEQFF.

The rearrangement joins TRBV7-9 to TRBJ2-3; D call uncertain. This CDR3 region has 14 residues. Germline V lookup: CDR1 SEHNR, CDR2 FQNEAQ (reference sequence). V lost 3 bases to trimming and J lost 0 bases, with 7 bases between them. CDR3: CASSFEESTDTQYF. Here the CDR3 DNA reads TGTGCCAGCAGCTTTGAGGAAAGCACAGATACGCAGTATTTT.

CDR3 in amino acids: CATSRAGSVDTQYF. CDR3 DNA: TGTGCCACCAGCAGAGCGGGTTCGGTAGATACGCAGTATTTT. The V call is TRBV15, the J call TRBJ2-3, with no clear D. Germline CDR1 and CDR2: LNHNV and YYDKDF (reference sequence). The CDR3 runs to 14 residues. V lost 1 base to trimming and J lost 5 bases, with 10 bases between them.